The 13 T cell receptor beta chains below were found in one sample sequenced in a study of vaccination effects on CD4 cells after COVID-19. Their recognized antigens are unknown. The table came from immunoSEQ multiplex PCR; TCRdb's copy has only in-frame clones and leaves some out. The table records 50,000 to 65,000 clones, roughly 80% of them present only once. Under the ViraFEST assay, PBMC were stimulated with viral peptide pools so that antigen-specific CD4+ T cells expanded. Sequencing was performed afterwards. Having been cultured for around ten days, the cells underwent CD4+ T cell isolation. The sample was CD4+ T cells from PBMCs cultured with HCoV-229E spike peptides, taken before COVID-19 vaccination. The receptors were gathered from a human donor who received a COVID-19 vaccine.

This chain connects TRBV3-1 (or the pseudogene TRBV3-2) to TRBJ2-7; D may correspond to TRBD1 or TRBD2 (5 bases each). The CDR3 consists of 15 residues. Trimming stripped 3 bases from V and 2 bases from J, with 14 bases between. Germline assignment: CDR1 LGHDT and CDR2 YNNKEL (reference sequence). The CDR3: CASSHPGTEPYEQYV. CDR3 coding DNA: TGTGCCAGCAGCCACCCCGGGACCGAGCCCTACGAGCAGTACGTC.

The chain carries TRBV28 and TRBJ2-5; 9 bases are shared with TRBD2. The CDR3 totals 16 residues. V shed 2 bases and J 1 base; nucleotides not matched to a gene: 5. Germline-derived CDR1 and CDR2 are MDHEN and SYDVKM. In DNA, the CDR3 is TGTGCCAGCAGTTTAGCGGGGGGGGCAGTCCAAGAGACCCAGTACTTC. This translates into CASSLAGGAVQETQYF.

DNA for the CDR3: TGTGCCAGCTCACCTCCGGGACAACAGAACACTGAAGCTTTCTTT. Protein: CASSPPGQQNTEAFF. V gene TRBV18 combines with J gene TRBJ1-1; D is perhaps TRBD1 (6 bases). V shed 3 bases and J shed 1 base, with 12 bases lying between them. The CDR3 covers 15 residues. In germline, CDR1 is KGHSH, CDR2 LQKENI.

V gene TRBV5-6 combines with J gene TRBJ1-1, with D perhaps matching TRBD1 (6 bases). The germline V gene encodes CDR1 SGHDT and CDR2 YYEEEE. The V and J ends lost 6 bases and 5 bases respectively, with 17 bases between them. This CDR3 spans 14 amino acids. In nucleotides, the CDR3 is TGTGCCAGCACCGATTTACAGGGTTGGACTGAAGCTTTCTTT. Amino acid sequence: CASTDLQGWTEAFF.

CDR3 region: CASTIARTGEITEAFF. CDR3 nucleotides: TGTGCCAGCACCATTGCTAGGACAGGAGAGATCACTGAAGCTTTCTTT. V and J are TRBV28 and TRBJ1-1, with 7 bases matching TRBD1. The V segment lost 7 bases and the J segment 4 bases; nucleotides outside the gene matches: 15. Per the germline V gene, CDR1 is MDHEN and CDR2 is SYDVKM. The CDR3 is 16 amino acids.

The V gene is TRBV19, the J gene TRBJ2-1; D gene ambiguous. Germline CDR1 LNHDA, CDR2 SQIVND (reference sequence). This CDR3 comprises 15 residues. The ends were cut back, 6 bases at V and 4 bases at J, with 16 bases in the middle. The DNA for the CDR3 is TGTGCCAGTAGAGACGGACGGCTCATTTACAATGAGCAGTTCTTC. This sequence encodes CASRDGRLIYNEQFF.

As to this clone: In the same sample, other DNA sequences code for this CDR3. CDR3 region: CASSQGQGPTNEKLFF. CDR3 nucleotides: TGCGCCAGCAGCCAGGGACAGGGCCCAACTAATGAAAAACTGTTTTTT. The rearrangement links TRBV4-1 to TRBJ1-4; 9 bases match TRBD1. V was clipped by 3 bases and J by 0 bases; unmatched bases: 2. The CDR3 spans 16 residues. Germline values: CDR1 MGHRA, CDR2 YSYEKL.

This chain joins TRBV5-1 and TRBJ2-1; TRBD2 matches at 7 bases. The V gene's germline CDR1 is SGHRS and CDR2 YFSETQ. Trimming removed 4 bases from V and 3 bases from J; junction bases left unmatched: 4. This CDR3 has 14 residues. The CDR3 spells CASSGGGLYNEQFF. The CDR3 DNA sequence: TGCGCCAGCAGCGGGGGGGGACTCTACAATGAGCAGTTCTTC.

A note on this clone: The junction departs from germline at one end; a sequencing error may be responsible. The chain carries TRBV13 and TRBJ1-2, with D hard to call. Germline CDR1 reads PRHDT; CDR2 reads FYEKMQ (reference sequence). This CDR3 has 12 amino acids. This CDR3 is CAGRTREGGYTF. CDR3 DNA sequence: TGTGCCGGCAGAACGAGGGAGGGCGGCTACACCTTC.

The chain links TRBV5-4 to TRBJ1-2, with D possibly matching TRBD1 (5 bases). This CDR3 comprises 13 residues. The germline V gene has CDR1 SGHNT and CDR2 YYREEE (reference sequence). V was shortened by 0 bases and J by 3 bases, with 6 bases between the two germline ends. The DNA for the CDR3 is TGTGCCAGCAGCTTGGGGGGGGACTATGGCTACACCTTC. Protein: CASSLGGDYGYTF.

This clone has a handful of counts. The chain combines TRBV24-1 with TRBJ2-3, with TRBD2 identical over 12 bases. Germline V gives CDR1 KGHDR, CDR2 SFDVKD. J lost 6 bases, V lost 3 bases, and 9 bases had no gene match. CDR3 length: 17 residues. The CDR3 region is CATSDPIRLAGADTQYF. The CDR3 DNA reads TGTGCCACCAGTGATCCCATTAGACTAGCGGGGGCGGATACGCAGTATTTT.

The J gene is TRBJ2-5, the V gene TRBV6-1; perhaps TRBD2 as D (5 bases). This CDR3 is built from 15 residues. Germline CDR1 reads MNHNS; CDR2 reads SASEGT. V was clipped by 0 bases and J by 5 bases, with 13 bases between them. CDR3 sequence: CASSEAPDFGETQYF. Written as DNA, the CDR3 is TGTGCCAGCAGTGAAGCCCCGGACTTCGGCGAGACCCAGTACTTC.

J is TRBJ2-6 and V is TRBV4-1; D perhaps matches TRBD2 (5 bases). Germline CDR1 is MGHRA and CDR2 is YSYEKL. Deletions cut 0 bases from V and 5 bases from J, with 11 bases between. The CDR3 spans 16 residues. In DNA, the CDR3 is TGCGCCAGCAGCCAAGATCGGGGTGGGAGGGCCAACGTCCTGACTTTC. Amino acid sequence: CASSQDRGGRANVLTF.